These T cell receptor beta chains were read from a single sample in a study of cytomegalovirus exposure and HLA in healthy donors. Sequencing was performed with immunoSEQ multiplex PCR; in TCRdb, only in-frame clones are kept and a portion is missing. Of 190,000 or so clones in the sample, about 83% were seen once. The sequenced sample was PBMCs. These receptors originate from a woman between 50 and 59 years old in good health and CMV-seropositive. Both conserved end residues are part of each CDR3. D genes are given only for firm matches. Only some rows state a clone size, as once, few, many or a class for expanded clones.

d_call	j_call	clone_size	cdr3_length	v_call	cdr3_aa	cdr3_nt
NA	TRBJ1-4	NA	14	TRBV28	CASSKSPGREKLFF	TGTGCCAGCAGTAAGTCGCCTGGGCGTGAAAAACTGTTTTTT
TRBD1	TRBJ1-2	NA	13	TRBV5-1	CASSFDREDGYTF	TGCGCCAGCAGCTTCGACAGGGAGGATGGCTACACCTTC
NA	TRBJ2-1	NA	15	TRBV7-9	CASSPTGTSRNEQFF	TGTGCCAGCAGCCCTACCGGGACAAGCAGAAATGAGCAGTTCTTC
TRBD1	TRBJ2-1	NA	13	TRBV5-5	CASSQGDYNEQFF	TGTGCCAGCAGCCAGGGGGACTACAATGAGCAGTTCTTC
NA	TRBJ2-2	NA	16	TRBV7-9	CASSSLVTRSTGELFF	TGTGCCAGCAGCTCCCTCGTGACTAGGAGTACCGGGGAGCTGTTTTTT
TRBD1	TRBJ1-4	NA	16	TRBV6-5	CASSLGQGWTNEKLFF	TGTGCCAGCAGTTTGGGACAGGGGTGGACTAATGAAAAACTGTTTTTT
NA	TRBJ2-1	NA	12	TRBV2	CASRYRDHEQFF	TGTGCCAGCAGATACAGGGATCATGAGCAGTTCTTC
NA	TRBJ1-2	NA	16	TRBV19	CASSIATGGLADGYTF	TGTGCCAGTAGTATAGCCACAGGTGGCCTAGCGGATGGCTACACCTTC
NA	TRBJ1-1	NA	14	TRBV7-2	CASSTYAGQTEAFF	TGTGCCAGCAGCACCTATGCGGGGCAAACTGAAGCTTTCTTT
TRBD2	TRBJ2-1	once	16	TRBV11-2	CASSFDSRLALGEQFF	TGTGCCAGCAGCTTCGACTCTCGACTAGCTTTAGGTGAGCAGTTCTTC
TRBD1	TRBJ1-5	few	19	TRBV19	CASSLRTGGETYSNQPQHF	TGTGCCAGTAGTCTGAGGACAGGGGGGGAAACCTATAGCAATCAGCCCCAGCATTTT
NA	TRBJ1-5	few	15	TRBV6-1	CASRGTVDSNQPQHF	TGTGCCAGCCGCGGGACCGTTGATAGCAATCAGCCCCAGCATTTT
NA	TRBJ2-2	NA	14	TRBV19	CASSTRDLTGELFF	TGTGCCAGTAGTACGAGAGATCTAACCGGGGAGCTGTTTTTT
NA	TRBJ1-3	NA	16	TRBV16	CASSQSRGGFGNTIYF	TGTGCCAGCAGCCAATCCAGAGGGGGTTTCGGAAACACCATATATTTT
TRBD1	TRBJ1-2	NA	14	TRBV6-6	CASSETGGDYGYTF	TGTGCCAGCAGTGAGACAGGGGGTGACTATGGCTACACCTTC
TRBD1	TRBJ2-2	NA	16	TRBV5-1	CASSPETGLTTGELFF	TGCGCCAGCAGCCCTGAGACAGGGTTGACCACCGGGGAGCTGTTTTTT
NA	TRBJ2-3	once	15	TRBV28	CASSQASGATDTQYF	TGTGCCAGCAGTCAAGCATCAGGGGCGACAGATACGCAGTATTTT
TRBD2	TRBJ2-1	NA	16	TRBV4-2	CASSPTRTSPYNEQFF	TGTGCCAGCAGCCCCACCAGGACTAGCCCCTACAATGAGCAGTTCTTC
NA	TRBJ2-5	NA	14	TRBV18	CASSLTGLRETQYF	TGTGCCAGCTCACTAACAGGGCTAAGGGAGACCCAGTACTTC
NA	TRBJ1-4	NA	14	TRBV18	CASGEVATNEKLFF	TGTGCCAGCGGGGAGGTTGCAACTAATGAAAAACTGTTTTTT
NA	TRBJ2-7	NA	14	TRBV30	CAWSGTPPWREQYF	TGTGCCTGGAGTGGCACCCCCCCCTGGCGGGAGCAGTACTTC
NA	TRBJ2-1	NA	14	TRBV27	CATSAPPSYNEQFF	TGTGCCACCTCAGCGCCGCCGTCCTACAATGAGCAGTTCTTC
TRBD2	TRBJ2-1	NA	16	TRBV6-6	CASSYRTSGGAGEQFF	TGTGCCAGCAGTTACCGAACTAGCGGGGGGGCGGGTGAGCAGTTCTTC
TRBD1	TRBJ1-1	NA	16	TRBV27	CASSLSSTGGQTEAFF	TGTGCCAGCAGTTTATCGAGCACAGGGGGACAGACTGAAGCTTTCTTT
NA	TRBJ2-3	NA	15	TRBV27	CASSLRDSSTDTQYF	TGTGCCAGCAGTCTCAGGGACTCCAGCACAGATACGCAGTATTTT
TRBD1	TRBJ2-6	NA	15	TRBV16	CASGQVGSGANVLTF	TGTGCCAGCGGACAGGTTGGTTCTGGGGCCAACGTCCTGACTTTC
TRBD1	TRBJ2-2	NA	16	TRBV27	CASSSPGQGAPGELFF	TGTGCCAGCAGTTCGCCGGGACAGGGGGCGCCCGGGGAGCTGTTTTTT
NA	TRBJ1-5	few	15	TRBV19	CASKKADSENQPQHF	TGTGCCAGTAAGAAGGCGGACAGCGAAAATCAGCCCCAGCATTTT
TRBD1	TRBJ1-1	once	11	TRBV7-2	CASSLVRGAFF	TGTGCCAGCAGCTTAGTCAGGGGGGCTTTCTTT
TRBD2	TRBJ2-1	NA	18	TRBV4-2	CASSQGLAASSSYNEQFF	TGTGCCAGCAGCCAAGGCCTAGCGGCGTCGAGCTCCTACAATGAGCAGTTCTTC
NA	TRBJ2-7	NA	12	TRBV2	CASSGHTYEQYF	TGTGCCAGCAGCGGACACACCTACGAGCAGTACTTC
NA	TRBJ2-7	NA	13	TRBV19	CASSIAGENEQYF	TGTGCCAGTAGTATCGCGGGCGAAAACGAGCAGTACTTC
NA	TRBJ2-1	once	16	TRBV6-7	CASSCPVADSYNEQFF	TGTGCCAGCAGTTGTCCCGTAGCGGACTCCTACAATGAGCAGTTCTTC
TRBD1	TRBJ2-7	NA	15	TRBV6-1	CASSQGQVISYEQYF	TGTGCCAGCAGCCAAGGACAGGTTATCTCCTACGAGCAGTACTTC
NA	TRBJ2-1	NA	16	TRBV7-6	CASSLGTGAFYNEQFF	TGTGCCAGCAGCTTAGGCACAGGCGCTTTCTACAATGAGCAGTTCTTC
TRBD1	TRBJ1-1	NA	17	TRBV7-6	CASSFSVLGTGDTEAFF	TGTGCCAGCAGCTTCTCTGTTTTAGGGACAGGGGACACTGAAGCTTTCTTT
NA	TRBJ1-6	once	15	TRBV2	CASSEGRNGDSPLHF	TGTGCCAGCAGTGAAGGGAGGAATGGGGATTCACCCCTCCACTTT
NA	TRBJ2-3	NA	12	TRBV25-1	CASSKSTDTQYF	TGTGCCAGCAGCAAAAGCACAGATACGCAGTATTTT
NA	TRBJ2-5	NA	13	TRBV19	CASSWADKETQYF	TGTGCCAGTAGTTGGGCAGATAAAGAGACCCAGTACTTC
NA	TRBJ1-2	NA	14	TRBV19	CASSITGTRHGYTF	TGTGCCAGTAGTATAACCGGGACTCGGCATGGCTACACCTTC
NA	TRBJ1-5	NA	13	TRBV5-6	CASSLGVNQPQHF	TGTGCCAGCAGCTTGGGAGTGAATCAGCCCCAGCATTTT
NA	TRBJ1-2	NA	15	TRBV5-5	CASSPYELGGYGYTF	TGTGCCAGCAGCCCTTACGAACTCGGGGGCTATGGCTACACCTTC
NA	TRBJ1-1	NA	13	TRBV2	CASRRELNTEAFF	TGTGCCAGCAGGAGGGAACTGAACACTGAAGCTTTCTTT
TRBD1	TRBJ1-1	once	14	TRBV6-1	CASSGTGGITEAFF	TGTGCCAGCAGTGGGACAGGGGGCATCACTGAAGCTTTCTTT
NA	TRBJ1-5	NA	16	TRBV15	CATSRDQEAGEGPQHF	TGTGCCACCAGCAGAGATCAAGAGGCAGGTGAGGGGCCCCAGCATTTT
NA	TRBJ1-2	once	14	TRBV10-3	CAISQLQAEYGYTF	TGTGCCATCAGCCAGCTTCAGGCTGAATATGGCTACACCTTC
NA	TRBJ1-2	NA	14	TRBV9	CASSGGGGGYGYTF	TGTGCCAGCAGCGGCGGGGGTGGGGGCTATGGCTACACCTTC
NA	TRBJ2-2	few	16	TRBV10-2	CASSDWGLQGTGELFF	TGCGCCAGCAGTGATTGGGGACTCCAGGGCACCGGGGAGCTGTTTTTT
NA	TRBJ1-2	NA	16	TRBV13	CASSPTQETVNYGYTF	TGTGCCAGCAGCCCCACCCAAGAGACAGTTAACTATGGCTACACCTTC